This TCR beta chain was sequenced in a study of cytomegalovirus exposure and HLA in healthy donors. The CDR3 length is 14 residues. Germline CDR1 reads KGHSH; CDR2 reads LQKENI. V was shortened by 1 base and J by 1 base, with 6 bases between the two germline ends. PCR primers comprised 60 Vbeta and 13 Jbeta primers. TCRdb keeps only in-frame clones here, not all; method: immunoSEQ multiplex PCR. The table records roughly 120,000 clones, 69% of them present only once. Concerning this clone: Its matching antigen is unknown.

Study-level points and caveats: Presence/absence analyses assumed roughly uniform sequencing depth across donors. The classifier was said to identify cytomegalovirus status with high specificity and sensitivity. Among TCR sequences, most were rare, though some public TCRs appeared in many donors. An Asian-associated ancestry cluster reportedly showed fewer N-insertions than the approximately 650-donor mean in a later analysis.

The J gene is TRBJ2-3, the V gene TRBV18, with D maybe TRBD1 (5 bases). The TCR sequence derives from a woman in her sixties or seventies in good health and CMV-seropositive. Sequencing used PBMCs. CDR3 amino acids: CASSPLRGTDTQYF. The CDR3 nucleotides are TGTGCCAGCTCACCACTCAGGGGCACAGATACGCAGTATTTT.